This T cell receptor (beta chain) derives from a study of cytomegalovirus exposure and HLA in healthy donors. General study findings and limits: The TCR clusters that emerged in the first cohort tended, a later analysis found, to co-occur in the roughly 110 validation repertoires. Confirmation was obtained in vitro that three CMV-associated chains are specific for CMV antigens. A list of approximately 160 TCR beta chains associated with cytomegalovirus was given.

With respect to this clone: Its antigen is unidentified.

This CDR3 has 14 residues. Germline V gene sequence: CDR1 SGHNT, CDR2 YYREEE (reference sequence). Trimming removed 1 base at V and 3 bases at J, with 10 bases between. From the 120-subject validation cohort, which was separate from the roughly 670-subject first cohort, the donors were drawn. This table comes from immunoSEQ multiplex PCR, and its TCRdb copy is limited to in-frame clones, with some not included. The sample has about 120,000 clones, roughly 89% seen once. This TCR came from a woman aged 18-29 years in good health and CMV-seronegative. Sequenced: PBMCs. The chain has TRBV5-4 and TRBJ1-1; D remains ambiguous. In nucleotides, the CDR3 is TGTGCCAGCAGCTTGTCCTCTCGGGACACTGAAGCTTTCTTT. Translated: CASSLSSRDTEAFF.